Each of the 30 T cell receptor beta chains below was sequenced from the same sample in a study of blood T cell repertoires in COVID-19. TCRdb's copy holds only in-frame clones and misses some; the assay was immunoSEQ multiplex PCR. The table records some 66,000 clones, about 90% of them present only once. Sequenced sample: peripheral blood. Receptor source: a human donor in a cohort sampled during active COVID-19.

This chain links TRBV28 with TRBJ2-7; 9 bases align to TRBD1. Germline values: CDR1 MDHEN, CDR2 SYDVKM. With 5 bases clipped from V and 5 bases from J, the junction kept 10 bases outside the gene matches. The CDR3 loop spans 15 amino acids. CDR3 DNA: TGTGCCAGCAGTACCCCGGGACAGGGTGGGAACGAGCAGTACTTC. It yields the protein CASSTPGQGGNEQYF. Based on the CDR3 plus reference TRBV28 and TRBJ2-7, the full variable domain is DVKVTQSSRYLVKRTGEKVFLECVQDMDHENMFWYRQDPGLGLRLIYFSYDVKMKEKGDIPEGYSVSREKKERFSLILESASTNQTSMYLCASSTPGQGGNEQYFGPGTRLTVT.

This chain uses TRBV28 with TRBJ1-2, with D possibly matching TRBD1 (5 bases). Trimming took 5 bases from V and 0 from J, leaving 10 bases between them. Germline V gene sequence: CDR1 MDHEN, CDR2 SYDVKM. The CDR3 consists of 14 residues. In DNA form, the CDR3 reads TGTGCCAGCAGTGCCCGGGGGGCTAACTATGGCTACACCTTC. This gives the protein CASSARGANYGYTF.

This clone was observed a handful of times. J is TRBJ1-5 and V is TRBV28; TRBD1 is a possible D gene (5 bases). This CDR3 region has 12 residues. The ends were cut back, 4 bases at V and 6 bases at J, with 7 bases in the middle. Germline CDR1 is MDHEN and CDR2 is SYDVKM. CDR3 nucleotide sequence: TGTGCCAGCAGTTCGCAGGGTCAGCCCCAGCATTTT. This gives the protein CASSSQGQPQHF.

The CDR3 here is CASSFHANYNEQFF. For the CDR3, the DNA is TGTGCCAGCAGTTTCCATGCTAATTACAATGAGCAGTTCTTC. The gene calls are TRBV28 and TRBJ2-1; D gene uncertain. Germline loops: CDR1 MDHEN, CDR2 SYDVKM. This CDR3 is built from 14 residues. Trimming left V 3 bases short and J 4 bases short, with 10 bases between.

In this sample, this clone turned up a few times. This chain connects TRBV7-9 to TRBJ1-5; 8 nucleotides agree with TRBD1. Losses at the gene ends were 3 bases for V and 2 bases for J; bases not matched to a gene: 6. CDR1 and CDR2 (germline): SEHNR, FQNEAQ (reference sequence). The CDR3 loop spans 16 amino acids. CDR3 bases: TGTGCCAGCAGCTTGGAGGACAGGGACGGCAATCAGCCCCAGCATTTT. It specifies CASSLEDRDGNQPQHF. The full variable domain, with the rest looked up from reference TRBV7-9 and TRBJ1-5, is DTGVSQNPRHKITKRGQNVTFRCDPISEHNRLYWYRQTLGQGPEFLTYFQNEAQLEKSRLLSDRFSAERPKGSFSTLEIQRTEQGDSAMYLCASSLEDRDGNQPQHFGDGTRLSIL.

The chain joins TRBV3-1 (or the pseudogene TRBV3-2) to TRBJ1-1, with D perhaps TRBD1 (5 bases). Germline V gene lookup returns CDR1 LGHDT and CDR2 YNNKEL (reference sequence). The CDR3 covers 14 residues. V lost 5 bases, J lost 4 bases, and 14 bases lay in between. The CDR3 loop reads CASSSTRDGTEAFF. In nucleotides, the CDR3 is TGTGCCAGCAGCAGTACCAGGGATGGCACTGAAGCTTTCTTT.

The genes are TRBV28 and TRBJ2-7, with TRBD2 matching 8 bases. Germline assignment: CDR1 MDHEN and CDR2 SYDVKM. The trim removed 1 base at V and 4 bases at J, leaving 6 bases unmatched. The CDR3 sequence is 15 residues long. In nucleotides, the CDR3 is TGTGCCAGCAGTTTATCGGGACTAGTTCTTTACGAGCAGTACTTC. It translates to CASSLSGLVLYEQYF.

The chain joins TRBV3-1 (or the pseudogene TRBV3-2) to TRBJ2-5; D is unclear. Germline loops: CDR1 LGHDT, CDR2 YNNKEL (reference sequence). This CDR3 comprises 13 residues. Trimming left V 0 bases short and J 9 bases short, with 11 bases between. CDR3 loop: CASSQDPLGPQYF. DNA for the CDR3: TGTGCCAGCAGCCAAGATCCCCTCGGTCCCCAGTACTTC.

This clone was picked up one time. The genes are TRBV7-6 and TRBJ2-3, with D perhaps TRBD2 (5 bases). CDR1 is SGHVS, CDR2 FNYEAQ, per germline. The CDR3 has 15 amino acids. Trimming stripped 4 bases from V and 6 bases from J, with 17 bases between. CDR3 in amino acids: CASSSPGLPDDTQYF. The CDR3 bases are TGTGCCAGCAGCTCCCCCGGACTTCCCGACGATACGCAGTATTTT.

The rearrangement joins TRBV5-1 to TRBJ1-2; tentative D call: TRBD1 (5 bases). V was shortened by 4 bases and J by 8 bases, with 21 bases between the two germline ends. Looked up from germline, CDR1 is SGHRS and CDR2 is YFSETQ. The CDR3 contains 15 residues. The CDR3 is CASSPSGVGILGYTF. The CDR3 DNA sequence: TGCGCCAGCAGCCCCTCGGGGGTGGGGATATTAGGCTACACCTTC.

This chain links TRBV11-2 with TRBJ2-7; 10 bases agree with TRBD2. J lost 2 bases, V lost 1 base, and 8 bases had no gene match. Per the germline V gene, CDR1 is SGHAT and CDR2 is FQNNGV. CDR3 size: 17 residues. CDR3: CASSLVPGLAAAYEQYF. CDR3 DNA sequence: TGTGCCAGCAGCTTAGTACCCGGACTAGCGGCCGCCTACGAGCAGTACTTC.

The chain is built from TRBV24-1 and TRBJ2-1; 10 nucleotides match TRBD2. The CDR3 is 16 residues long. The junction had 4 bases not matched to a gene; V was cut back by 1 base and J by 5 bases. Germline CDR1 KGHDR, CDR2 SFDVKD. This CDR3 is CATSDFSSGSHNEQFF. Here the CDR3 DNA reads TGTGCCACCAGTGATTTTTCTAGCGGGAGTCACAATGAGCAGTTCTTC.

The V call is TRBV6-5, the J call TRBJ2-1, with 7 bases lining up with TRBD1. J lost 0 bases, V lost 6 bases, and 5 bases had no gene match. The CDR3 totals 15 residues. CDR1 MNHEY and CDR2 SVGAGI come from the germline V gene. DNA for the CDR3: TGTGCCAGCAGAAAGGGACAGAGCTCCTACAATGAGCAGTTCTTC. Its protein product is CASRKGQSSYNEQFF.

This clone was detected a few times. Sequence at one end of the junction differs from germline and may be a read error. The chain uses TRBV19 and TRBJ2-7, with 8 bases that match TRBD2. The CDR3 loop spans 15 amino acids. Germline assignment: CDR1 LNHDA and CDR2 SQIVND (reference sequence). CDR3 region: CASSLDGRGFYEQYF. Here the CDR3 DNA reads TGTGCCAGTAGTTTAGACGGGAGGGGATTCTACGAGCAGTACTTC. The entire variable domain, with the rest obtained from reference TRBV19 and TRBJ2-7, is as follows: DGGITQSPKYLFRKEGQNVTLSCEQNLNHDAMYWYRQDPGQGLRLIYYSQIVNDFQKGDIAEGYSVSREKKESFPLTVTSAQKNPTAFYLCASSLDGRGFYEQYFGPGTRLTVT.

This chain joins TRBV11-3 and TRBJ2-5; possibly TRBD2 for D (6 bases). The CDR3 is 14 amino acids. V gave up 1 base and J gave up 4 bases, with 10 bases separating them. The germline V gene has CDR1 SGHNT and CDR2 YENEEA. CDR3 nucleotides: TGTGCCAGCAGCTTAGGAGCGCGGGGAGAGACCCAGTACTTC. It codes for CASSLGARGETQYF.

J is TRBJ1-1 and V is TRBV29-1, with 8 bases that match TRBD1. V lost 7 bases and J lost 2; bases outside the gene matches: 6. Germline loops: CDR1 SQVTM, CDR2 ANQGSEA. This CDR3 has 13 residues. The chain's CDR3 is CSARQGINTEAFF. CDR3 nucleotide sequence: TGCAGCGCCCGACAGGGGATAAACACTGAAGCTTTCTTT.

The chain joins TRBV25-1 to TRBJ1-1; tentative D call: TRBD1 (6 bases). Germline loops: CDR1 MGHDK, CDR2 SYGVNS. This CDR3 is built from 13 residues. V gave up 5 bases and J gave up 4 bases, with 11 bases separating them. In DNA form, the CDR3 reads TGTGCCAGCAGTAAGCAGGGGACCACTGAAGCTTTCTTT. Encoded protein: CASSKQGTTEAFF.

In DNA form, the CDR3 reads TGTGCCAGCAGCTTAACTAGCGGGACGGGGGACTACGAGCAGTACTTC. Translated: CASSLTSGTGDYEQYF. J is TRBJ2-7 and V is TRBV7-2, with 10 bases that match TRBD2. CDR3 length equals 16 residues. Germline V CDR1 and CDR2: SGHTA, FQGNSA. V was pared by 2 bases and J by 3 bases, with 7 bases of the junction left unmatched.

The DNA for the CDR3 is TGTGCCAGCAGCGGCAGGGAGGGGGTGATAGTCAATGAGCAGTTCTTC. Translated: CASSGREGVIVNEQFF. The rearrangement uses TRBV11-3 and TRBJ2-1, with a weak D call TRBD2 (7 bases). V gave up 5 bases and J gave up 6 bases, with 20 bases separating them. Germline V lookup: CDR1 SGHNT, CDR2 YENEEA. The CDR3 covers 16 residues.

The sample holds a few counts of this clone. This rearrangement joins TRBV19 to TRBJ1-5; unclear D gene. Germline CDR1 and CDR2: LNHDA and SQIVND (reference sequence). The CDR3 has 12 residues. Trimming took 8 bases from V and 7 from J, leaving 12 bases between them. The CDR3 DNA sequence: TGTGCCAGTGGGCTTGGGAGACAGCCCCAGCATTTT. Its protein is CASGLGRQPQHF.

The chain recombines TRBV11-2 with TRBJ2-1; TRBD2 agrees at 10 bases. In germline, CDR1 is SGHAT, CDR2 FQNNGV. CDR3 size: 17 residues. Germline trimming cut 1 base from V and 6 bases from J; bases unmatched to any gene: 9. The CDR3 DNA sequence: TGTGCCAGCAGCTTAGTACCTAGCGGGAGACCTTTCAATGAGCAGTTCTTC. Its protein is CASSLVPSGRPFNEQFF.

There are a few counts of this clone. The chain couples TRBV6-1 to TRBJ2-4; 7 bases are a match to TRBD1. The CDR3 covers 15 residues. Losses at the gene ends were 2 bases for V and 7 bases for J; bases not matched to a gene: 8. In germline, CDR1 is MNHNS, CDR2 SASEGT. This CDR3 reads CASSESGGTVNIQYF. Here the CDR3 DNA reads TGTGCCAGCAGTGAATCAGGGGGAACGGTGAACATTCAGTACTTC.

The rearrangement links TRBV7-9 to TRBJ2-1; TRBD2 matches 9 bases. CDR3 length: 15 amino acids. The junction had 8 bases not matched to a gene; V was cut back by 5 bases and J by 6 bases. Per germline, CDR1 SEHNR and CDR2 FQNEAQ (reference sequence). CDR3 residues: CASSPLVSGGNEQFF. The CDR3 DNA is TGTGCCAGCAGCCCGCTGGTTAGCGGGGGCAATGAGCAGTTCTTC.

The chain has TRBV7-9 and TRBJ1-4, with TRBD1 matching over 8 bases. Per germline, CDR1 SEHNR and CDR2 FQNEAQ (reference sequence). Trimming cost V 0 bases and J 8 bases; bases outside gene matches: 14. There are 18 residues in the CDR3. CDR3 DNA sequence: TGTGCCAGCAGCTTAGCCCCCTATGACAGGGGAGAGAGCGAAAAACTGTTTTTT. Its translation: CASSLAPYDRGESEKLFF.

The rearrangement links TRBV7-8 to TRBJ2-3; 9 bases are a match to TRBD1. CDR1 is SGHVS and CDR2 is FQNEAQ in the germline V gene. V lost 5 bases to trimming and J lost 3 bases; unmatched junction nucleotides: 6. The length of the CDR3 is 15 residues. CDR3 bases: TGTGCCAGCAGCAGGGACAGGGTCGGGACAGATACGCAGTATTTT. Translating it yields CASSRDRVGTDTQYF.

The chain recombines TRBV5-6 with TRBJ1-3; 8 nucleotides agree with TRBD1. In germline, CDR1 is SGHDT, CDR2 YYEEEE. The CDR3 extends over 15 amino acids. Trimming at V came to 1 base and at J to 2 bases, leaving 2 bases not matched to a gene. CDR3 in amino acids: CASSLRTGTGNTIYF. CDR3 DNA: TGTGCCAGCAGCTTGCGGACAGGGACTGGAAACACCATATATTTT. Full variable domain (rest looked up from reference TRBV5-6 and TRBJ1-3): DAGVTQSPTHLIKTRGQQVTLRCSPKSGHDTVSWYQQALGQGPQFIFQYYEEEERQRGNFPDRFSGHQFPNYSSELNVNALLLGDSALYLCASSLRTGTGNTIYFGEGSWLTVV.

The genes are TRBV7-2 and TRBJ2-5; possibly TRBD1 for D (6 bases). Trimming stripped 6 bases from V and 5 bases from J, with 19 bases between. Germline values: CDR1 SGHTA, CDR2 FQGNSA. CDR3 length equals 15 residues. CDR3 sequence: CASSPNRALGETQYF. In nucleotides, the CDR3 is TGTGCCAGCAGTCCGAACAGGGCTTTGGGGGAGACCCAGTACTTC.

J is TRBJ1-4 and V is TRBV5-1, with D perhaps matching TRBD1 (5 bases). The CDR3 length is 14 residues. Trimming cost V 0 bases and J 2 bases, with 5 bases left between them. CDR1 and CDR2 (germline): SGHRS, YFSETQ. The CDR3 DNA follows: TGCGCCAGCAGCTTGGGGGGCACTAATGAAAAACTGTTTTTT. It codes for CASSLGGTNEKLFF.

Only a few counts were recorded for this clone. The chain carries TRBV24-1 and TRBJ1-1; D is perhaps TRBD1 (6 bases). Germline-derived CDR1 and CDR2 are KGHDR and SFDVKD. V lost 10 bases and J lost 6, with 17 bases in between. CDR3 size: 13 residues. CDR3 loop: CATGTPVGSEAFF. CDR3 DNA sequence: TGTGCCACAGGGACACCGGTAGGCTCTGAAGCTTTCTTT.

V gene TRBV19 combines with J gene TRBJ1-1, with 10 bases fitting TRBD1. This CDR3 has 16 amino acids. Germline assignment: CDR1 LNHDA and CDR2 SQIVND (reference sequence). J was trimmed by 5 bases and V by 7 bases; bases with no gene match: 13. The CDR3: CASTPHGGQGSTEAFF. CDR3 nucleotide sequence: TGTGCCAGTACCCCCCACGGGGGACAGGGGAGTACTGAAGCTTTCTTT. The full variable domain, with the rest looked up from reference TRBV19 and TRBJ1-1, is DGGITQSPKYLFRKEGQNVTLSCEQNLNHDAMYWYRQDPGQGLRLIYYSQIVNDFQKGDIAEGYSVSREKKESFPLTVTSAQKNPTAFYLCASTPHGGQGSTEAFFGQGTRLTVV.